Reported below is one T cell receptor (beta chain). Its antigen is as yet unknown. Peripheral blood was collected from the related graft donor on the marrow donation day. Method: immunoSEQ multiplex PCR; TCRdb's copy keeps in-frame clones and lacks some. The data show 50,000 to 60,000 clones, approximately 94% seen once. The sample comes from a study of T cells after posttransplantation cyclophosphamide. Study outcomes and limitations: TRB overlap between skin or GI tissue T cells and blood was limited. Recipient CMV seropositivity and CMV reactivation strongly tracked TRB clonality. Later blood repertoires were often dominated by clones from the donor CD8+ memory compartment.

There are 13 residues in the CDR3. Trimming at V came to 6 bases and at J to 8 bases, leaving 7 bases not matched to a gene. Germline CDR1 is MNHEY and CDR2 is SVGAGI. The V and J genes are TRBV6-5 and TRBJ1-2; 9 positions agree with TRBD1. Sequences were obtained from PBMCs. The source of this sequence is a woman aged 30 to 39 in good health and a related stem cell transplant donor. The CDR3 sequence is CASSAGTGTGYTF. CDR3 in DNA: TGTGCCAGCAGCGCCGGGACAGGGACAGGCTACACCTTC.